The 32 T cell receptor beta chains below come from one sample, sequenced in a study of blood T cell repertoires in COVID-19 (dated by TCRdb to the early 2020s). Library method: the immunoSEQ multiplex PCR assay. This immuneACCESS table, as held by TCRdb, lists in-frame sequences with V and J called but not all clones. Of the missing ones, under half trace to an unresolved V gene in checked studies; the others have no known cause. Across this sample there are some 64,000 clones, with under 80% seen only once. The ten largest account for about half of the sample. The specimen sequenced was PBMCs or T cells enriched from blood (not recorded which). The receptor source for this set is a woman aged 55 to 70 who had been exposed to COVID-19.

The chain recombines TRBV7-8 with TRBJ2-5, with 8 bases identical to TRBD2. The CDR3 runs to 16 residues. The trim removed 2 bases at V and 4 bases at J, leaving 9 bases unmatched. The germline V gene has CDR1 SGHVS and CDR2 FQNEAQ. In nucleotides, the CDR3 is TGTGCCAGCAGCTTATCCATTGGCGGGGGGTTAGAGACCCAGTACTTC. Translating gives CASSLSIGGGLETQYF.

The genes are TRBV2 and TRBJ1-1; D not resolved. The length of the CDR3 is 12 residues. Per germline, CDR1 SNHLY and CDR2 FYNNEI. Trimming pared 6 bases from V and 3 bases from J, leaving 8 bases between. The CDR3 DNA sequence: TGTGCCAGCAGGACTCCAGACACTGAAGCTTTCTTT. It yields the protein CASRTPDTEAFF.

The chain couples TRBV28 to TRBJ2-1, with D perhaps TRBD1 (5 bases). The CDR3 contains 14 residues. Looked up from germline, CDR1 is MDHEN and CDR2 is SYDVKM. Trimming pared 5 bases from V and 6 bases from J, leaving 14 bases between. This CDR3 is CASSGRQQINEQFF. The CDR3 nucleotides are TGTGCCAGCAGTGGGCGACAGCAAATCAATGAGCAGTTCTTC.

In nucleotides, the CDR3 is TGCGCCAGCAGCCAAGGAGGTGGGGGGGGCTACGAGCAGTACTTC. Translation: CASSQGGGGGYEQYF. The chain links TRBV4-1 to TRBJ2-7; 7 bases line up with TRBD2. The CDR3 is made up of 15 amino acids. Germline CDR1 and CDR2: MGHRA and YSYEKL. After removal of 1 base from V and 3 bases from J, the junction contained 6 bases not matched to a gene.

The chain is built from TRBV28 and TRBJ1-5, with D unresolved. Trimming pared 5 bases from V and 7 bases from J, leaving 21 bases between. The CDR3 runs to 16 residues. CDR1 and CDR2 from the germline V gene are MDHEN and SYDVKM. This chain's CDR3 is CASSVIGDSLGQPQHF. The CDR3 DNA reads TGTGCCAGCAGTGTCATAGGAGATTCCCTTGGGCAGCCCCAGCATTTT.

This clone was seen many times. The chain joins TRBV2 to TRBJ2-7; maybe TRBD1 (5 bases). The CDR3 totals 15 residues. Germline V gene data show CDR1 as SNHLY and CDR2 as FYNNEI. V dropped 3 bases and J dropped 0 bases, with 12 bases sitting between them. CDR3 coding DNA: TGTGCCAGCAGTGAGGTGACAGATCTCTCCTACGAGCAGTACTTC. This translates into CASSEVTDLSYEQYF.

V and J are TRBV7-6 and TRBJ1-5; no clear D gene. V dropped 1 base and J dropped 0 bases, with 4 bases sitting between them. The CDR3 extends over 14 amino acids. Germline CDR1 reads SGHVS; CDR2 reads FNYEAQ. The CDR3 sequence: CASSLVYSNQPQHF. Written as DNA, the CDR3 is TGTGCCAGCAGCTTAGTTTATAGCAATCAGCCCCAGCATTTT.

This chain connects TRBV5-4 to TRBJ2-5; TRBD1 agrees at 8 bases. CDR3 length equals 14 residues. V shed 4 bases and J 4 bases; nucleotides not matched to a gene: 6. Per germline, CDR1 SGHNT and CDR2 YYREEE (reference sequence). The CDR3 sequence: CASSHQGASETQYF. Written as DNA, the CDR3 is TGTGCCAGCAGCCATCAGGGGGCGTCAGAGACCCAGTACTTC.

This clone appeared a single time. The junction differs from germline at one of its ends, possibly a read error. The gene calls are TRBV27 and TRBJ1-4; D remains unclear. Germline V gives CDR1 MNHEY, CDR2 SMNVEV (reference sequence). The CDR3 runs to 14 residues. CDR3 sequence (DNA): TGTGCCAGCGGTTTATACGGGGCTAATGAAAAACTGTTTTTT. It codes for CASGLYGANEKLFF.

This chain uses TRBV6-5 with TRBJ1-5, with TRBD1 matching 8 bases. The ends lost 5 bases at V and 6 bases at J; junction bases unmatched: 3. The CDR3 length is 13 residues. The germline V gene encodes CDR1 MNHEY and CDR2 SVGAGI. The DNA for the CDR3 is TGTGCCAGCAGTAACAGGGGGGGTCAGCCCCAGCATTTT. This encodes CASSNRGGQPQHF.

The V gene is TRBV28, the J gene TRBJ1-2; tentatively, D is TRBD1 (5 bases). The length of the CDR3 is 14 residues. Germline CDR1 and CDR2: MDHEN and SYDVKM. With 3 bases removed from V and 7 bases from J, the gap between germline ends came to 15 bases. CDR3 nucleotide sequence: TGTGCCAGCAGTTTTTCAGGAGGGGAGAGTGGCTACACCTTC. Translation: CASSFSGGESGYTF.

This clone has just one count. This chain connects TRBV6-5 to TRBJ1-5; 9 nucleotides agree with TRBD1. Germline V gene sequence: CDR1 MNHEY, CDR2 SVGAGI. V dropped 6 bases and J dropped 7; count of bases not matched to a gene: 7. The CDR3 contains 14 residues. The CDR3 nucleotides are TGTGCCAGCAGGACACAGGGGGCAAGACAGCCCCAGCATTTT. Its protein product is CASRTQGARQPQHF.

To note about this clone: Other DNA sequences within the sample encode an identical CDR3. The chain employs TRBV29-1 and TRBJ2-1, with 9 bases that match TRBD2. V lost 6 bases to trimming and J lost 6 bases; unmatched junction nucleotides: 3. The CDR3 runs to 12 residues. Germline V CDR1 and CDR2: SQVTM, ANQGSEA. For the CDR3, the DNA is TGCAGCGTAGCGGGAGGCTCCAATGAGCAGTTCTTC. Translation: CSVAGGSNEQFF.

This rearrangement joins TRBV10-3 to TRBJ1-4, with TRBD1 as a possible D gene (6 bases). The germline V and J ends were trimmed by 6 bases and 8 bases, with 19 bases remaining between them. The CDR3 consists of 15 residues. CDR1 and CDR2 (germline): ENHRY, SYGVKD. The CDR3 coding sequence is TGTGCCATCAGAGAGACAGGCCGGTCAGACGAAAAACTGTTTTTT. It translates to CAIRETGRSDEKLFF.

The rearrangement uses TRBV9 and TRBJ2-3, with 10 bases matching TRBD1. V lost 3 bases to trimming and J lost 6 bases; unmatched junction nucleotides: 10. The CDR3 length is 16 residues. CDR1 SGDLS and CDR2 YYNGEE come from the germline V gene. CDR3 amino acids: CASSAPGTGVRDTQYF. The CDR3 region has the DNA TGTGCCAGCAGCGCACCCGGGACAGGGGTCCGGGATACGCAGTATTTT.

This clone appeared a few times. The chain links TRBV5-5 to TRBJ1-3; 7 bases line up with TRBD1. Germline V CDR1 and CDR2: SGHKS, YYEKEE (reference sequence). Trimming removed 2 bases from V and 2 bases from J; junction bases left unmatched: 1. The CDR3 covers 14 residues. CDR3 coding DNA: TGTGCCAGCAGCTTAACAGGGGCTGGAAACACCATATATTTT. Translated: CASSLTGAGNTIYF.

The chain combines TRBV11-3 with TRBJ2-1; D call uncertain. Germline V gene lookup returns CDR1 SGHNT and CDR2 YENEEA. This CDR3 has 13 amino acids. V was shortened by 5 bases and J by 3 bases, with 8 bases between the two germline ends. CDR3 protein: CASSEESYNEQFF. In DNA form, the CDR3 reads TGTGCCAGCAGCGAGGAAAGCTACAATGAGCAGTTCTTC.

This clone has just a few counts. This chain connects TRBV7-2 to TRBJ2-7; D unclear. The CDR3 contains 14 residues. Trimming removed 3 bases at V and 0 bases at J, with 9 bases between. Germline loops: CDR1 SGHTA, CDR2 FQGNSA. The CDR3 DNA reads TGTGCCAGCAGCTTTGAGTACTACTCCTACGAGCAGTACTTC. It is translated as CASSFEYYSYEQYF.

This chain links TRBV7-3 with TRBJ2-7; 11 bases agree with TRBD1. V gave up 5 bases and J gave up 3 bases; unmatched junction bases: 6. Germline-derived CDR1 and CDR2 are SGHTA and FQGTGA. CDR3 length: 15 residues. The CDR3 sequence is CASSPGGTGGYEQYF. DNA of the CDR3: TGTGCCAGCAGCCCGGGAGGGACAGGGGGCTACGAGCAGTACTTC.

The chain uses TRBV5-5 and TRBJ1-3; 9 bases agree with TRBD1. J gave up 2 bases and V 4 bases, and 16 bases lay outside the gene matches. This CDR3 has 19 amino acids. Germline-derived CDR1 and CDR2 are SGHKS and YYEKEE (reference sequence). Here the CDR3 reads CASSPKFRDRVVAGNTIYF. The CDR3 region has the DNA TGTGCCAGCAGCCCAAAATTCCGGGACAGGGTTGTTGCTGGAAACACCATATATTTT. The full variable domain, completed using reference TRBV5-5 and TRBJ1-3, is DAGVTQSPTHLIKTRGQQVTLRCSPISGHKSVSWYQQVLGQGPQFIFQYYEKEERGRGNFPDRFSARQFPNYSSELNVNALLLGDSALYLCASSPKFRDRVVAGNTIYFGEGSWLTVV.

This chain uses TRBV7-6 with TRBJ1-6, with TRBD1 identical over 7 bases. Germline V gene data show CDR1 as SGHVS and CDR2 as FNYEAQ. The CDR3 spans 15 residues. V was clipped by 2 bases and J by 6 bases; unmatched bases: 4. CDR3 protein: CASSLSAGGNSPLHF. DNA for the CDR3: TGTGCCAGCAGCTTATCGGCAGGGGGTAATTCACCCCTCCACTTT.

The V call is TRBV7-2, the J call TRBJ1-2; D not certain. The CDR3 sequence is 11 residues long. Germline V gives CDR1 SGHTA, CDR2 FQGNSA. With 5 bases removed from V and 13 bases from J, the gap between germline ends came to 14 bases. The CDR3 loop reads CASSIPSLPTF. The CDR3 nucleotides are TGTGCCAGCAGCATTCCCTCCCTCCCCACCTTC.

This clone was seen more than once but under ten times. The chain employs TRBV4-3 and TRBJ2-1, with 9 bases aligning to TRBD2. CDR3 length: 14 residues. Trimming took 1 base from V and 7 from J; bases not matched to a gene: 2. Germline CDR1 is LGHNA and CDR2 is YSLEER. CDR3 DNA sequence: TGCGCCAGCAGCCAAGGACTAGCGGTGAATGAGCAGTTCTTC. Translating gives CASSQGLAVNEQFF.

The gene calls are TRBV29-1 and TRBJ2-1; 7 bases are shared with TRBD1. The CDR3 covers 13 residues. Trimming cost V 7 bases and J 11 bases; bases outside gene matches: 14. CDR1 is SQVTM and CDR2 is ANQGSEA in the germline V gene. The CDR3 spells CSAFGQVGEKQFF. For the CDR3, the DNA is TGCAGCGCCTTTGGACAGGTGGGGGAGAAGCAGTTCTTC.

This clone was seen a single time. The chain combines TRBV4-3 with TRBJ1-5, with a possible D match to TRBD1 (6 bases). The V end lost 0 bases, the J end lost 7 bases, and 7 bases lay between the germline ends. This CDR3 region has 13 residues. Per the germline V gene, CDR1 is LGHNA and CDR2 is YSLEER. CDR3 nucleotide sequence: TGCGCCAGCAGCCAAGACAGGGGCCAGCCCCAGCATTTT. It yields the protein CASSQDRGQPQHF.

This sequence joins TRBV7-6 and TRBJ2-7; 7 nucleotides agree with TRBD1. The CDR3 sequence is 15 residues long. Germline trimming cut 0 bases from V and 5 bases from J; bases unmatched to any gene: 7. Germline CDR1 is SGHVS and CDR2 is FNYEAQ. CDR3 amino acids: CASSLAPDRSNEQYF. DNA for the CDR3: TGTGCCAGCAGCTTAGCCCCGGACAGGTCTAACGAGCAGTACTTC.

V is TRBV7-8 and J is TRBJ1-3; TRBD1 aligns across 9 bases. Germline lookup yields CDR1 SGHVS and CDR2 FQNEAQ. The CDR3 runs 15 residues. J lost 5 bases, V lost 5 bases, and 7 bases had no gene match. CDR3 sequence reads: CASSRTGEPRNTIYF. As DNA, the CDR3 is TGTGCCAGCAGCCGGACAGGGGAACCCCGAAACACCATATATTTT. Full variable domain (outside the CDR3, taken from reference TRBV7-8 and TRBJ1-3): GAGVSQSPRYKVAKRGQDVALRCDPISGHVSLFWYQQALGQGPEFLTYFQNEAQLDKSGLPSDRFFAERPEGSVSTLKIQRTQQEDSAVYLCASSRTGEPRNTIYFGEGSWLTVV.

In its sample, this clone was seen a few times. J is TRBJ1-2 and V is TRBV28, with 8 nucleotides matching TRBD1. V dropped 8 bases and J dropped 6; count of bases not matched to a gene: 5. This CDR3 has 12 residues. Looked up from germline, CDR1 is MDHEN and CDR2 is SYDVKM. The DNA for the CDR3 is TGTGCCAGCGGGACAGGTCCCCATGGCTACACCTTC. Translating gives CASGTGPHGYTF.

This chain links TRBV12-3 or TRBV12-4 with TRBJ2-5, with TRBD2 matching 8 bases. The CDR3 is 11 amino acids. CDR3 coding DNA: TGTTCCTCAGCGGGAGTTAAGACCCAGTACTTC. Residues: CSSAGVKTQYF.

This rearrangement joins TRBV27 to TRBJ1-2; the match to TRBD1 covers 10 bases. The CDR3 has 13 residues. The V gene's germline CDR1 is MNHEY and CDR2 SMNVEV (reference sequence). V gave up 10 bases and J gave up 4 bases; unmatched junction bases: 6. The CDR3 here is CATSRDRGYGYTF. Here the CDR3 DNA reads TGTGCCACCTCCCGGGACAGGGGCTATGGCTACACCTTC.

This clone was counted once. V gene TRBV4-1 combines with J gene TRBJ2-1, with D possibly matching TRBD1 (6 bases). Germline values: CDR1 MGHRA, CDR2 YSYEKL. The CDR3 contains 16 residues. Between the trimmed V and J ends, which lost 0 bases and 1 base, there was a span of 10 bases. CDR3 DNA: TGCGCCAGCAGCCAAGATCCAGGGGAGTCCTACAATGAGCAGTTCTTC. Residues: CASSQDPGESYNEQFF.

The chain links TRBV24-1 to TRBJ1-2; 10 bases line up with TRBD1. In germline, CDR1 is KGHDR, CDR2 SFDVKD. This CDR3 has 16 amino acids. J lost 3 bases, V lost 4 bases, and 7 bases had no gene match. DNA of the CDR3: TGTGCCACCAGTGACCCGGGACAGGGGAAAGACTATGGCTACACCTTC. This encodes CATSDPGQGKDYGYTF.